The 15 T cell receptor beta chains below all came from one sample that was sequenced in a study of cytomegalovirus exposure and HLA in healthy donors. The PCR ran on 60 Vbeta and 13 Jbeta primers. Assay: immunoSEQ multiplex PCR; the TCRdb copy retains only in-frame clones and omits some. This repertoire includes some 180,000 clones. Material for sequencing was PBMCs. The receptors originated from a young man in good health and CMV-seronegative.

The chain joins TRBV27 to TRBJ1-2, with D possibly matching TRBD1 (6 bases). CDR3 length: 12 residues. With 5 bases removed from V and 8 bases from J, the gap between germline ends came to 12 bases. The V gene's germline CDR1 is MNHEY and CDR2 SMNVEV (reference sequence). CDR3 sequence reads: CASSRGHGGYTF. CDR3 coding DNA: TGTGCCAGCAGTCGGGGACACGGAGGCTACACCTTC.

This chain joins TRBV27 and TRBJ1-2, with D maybe TRBD1 (6 bases). Germline V gene data show CDR1 as MNHEY and CDR2 as SMNVEV (reference sequence). Trimming took off 5 bases at V and 4 bases at J, with 17 bases between the two ends. The CDR3 loop spans 15 amino acids. The CDR3 DNA sequence: TGTGCCAGCAGTCCCCGAGTACAGGGCCTCTATGGCTACACCTTC. Its protein is CASSPRVQGLYGYTF.

The gene calls are TRBV27 and TRBJ2-5, with 8 bases that match TRBD2. J lost 5 bases, V lost 5 bases, and 10 bases had no gene match. Germline V lookup: CDR1 MNHEY, CDR2 SMNVEV (reference sequence). There are 15 residues in the CDR3. CDR3 DNA sequence: TGTGCCAGCAGTCCCCGGGGGGGGACGGGTGAGACCCAGTACTTC. Translation gives CASSPRGGTGETQYF.

The chain couples TRBV6-1 to TRBJ1-2, with 7 bases fitting TRBD1. CDR1 is MNHNS and CDR2 is SASEGT in the germline V gene. CDR3 size: 13 residues. Trimming cost V 8 bases and J 8 bases; bases outside gene matches: 11. CDR3 sequence reads: CASARDREPGYTF. CDR3 nucleotides: TGTGCCAGCGCGCGGGACAGAGAACCCGGCTACACCTTC.

The chain carries TRBV19 and TRBJ2-3; 7 bases map to TRBD2. V shed 5 bases, J shed 0 bases, and the junction held 8 bases outside the gene matches. This CDR3 contains 16 residues. CDR1 is LNHDA and CDR2 is SQIVND in the germline V gene (reference sequence). CDR3: CASSELAYTSTDTQYF. The CDR3 DNA sequence: TGTGCCAGTAGTGAACTAGCGTACACTAGCACAGATACGCAGTATTTT.

V usage is TRBV5-1 and J usage is TRBJ2-7; 11 nucleotides match TRBD2. Germline CDR1 and CDR2: SGHRS and YFSETQ. This CDR3 has 14 amino acids. Losses at the gene ends were 4 bases for V and 3 bases for J; bases not matched to a gene: 3. The CDR3 loop is CASSAGTSGYEQYF. CDR3 coding DNA: TGCGCCAGCAGCGCAGGGACTAGCGGCTACGAGCAGTACTTC. The variable domain in full, with the rest retrieved from reference TRBV5-1 and TRBJ2-7, is KAGVTQTPRYLIKTRGQQVTLSCSPISGHRSVSWYQQTPGQGLQFLFEYFSETQRNKGNFPGRFSGRQFSNSRSEMNVSTLELGDSALYLCASSAGTSGYEQYFGPGTRLTVT.

The chain recombines TRBV5-1 with TRBJ1-4; TRBD1 might be the D (6 bases). The CDR3 is 16 amino acids. V shed 5 bases and J shed 4 bases, with 18 bases lying between them. Germline V gene data show CDR1 as SGHRS and CDR2 as YFSETQ. The CDR3 spells CASRFAYQGSNEKLFF. The CDR3 nucleotides read TGCGCCAGCAGATTTGCGTATCAGGGGAGTAATGAAAAACTGTTTTTT.

This chain uses TRBV7-9 with TRBJ2-7; 8 bases are a match to TRBD2. The CDR3 loop spans 15 amino acids. The germline V gene has CDR1 SEHNR and CDR2 FQNEAQ (reference sequence). V lost 4 bases and J lost 2; bases outside the gene matches: 7. CDR3 in DNA: TGTGCCAGCAGCTCCAGCGGGGGAGTTCCCTACGAGCAGTACTTC. It specifies CASSSSGGVPYEQYF.

The chain has TRBV7-9 and TRBJ2-3, with 11 bases that match TRBD2. CDR3 size: 15 residues. Germline values: CDR1 SEHNR, CDR2 FQNEAQ (reference sequence). Germline trimming cut 6 bases from V and 6 bases from J; bases unmatched to any gene: 8. CDR3 bases: TGTGCCAGCAGACAAGGACTAGCGGGCGGTGATACGCAGTATTTT. This translates into CASRQGLAGGDTQYF.

The chain joins TRBV27 to TRBJ2-3; 9 nucleotides match TRBD1. Germline assignment: CDR1 MNHEY and CDR2 SMNVEV (reference sequence). With 6 bases clipped from V and 4 bases from J, the junction kept 5 bases outside the gene matches. The CDR3 is made up of 14 amino acids. DNA of the CDR3: TGTGCCAGCAGAAGGACAGGGGTGGCAGATACGCAGTATTTT. Residues: CASRRTGVADTQYF.

J is TRBJ1-3 and V is TRBV5-4; D call uncertain. Looked up from germline, CDR1 is SGHNT and CDR2 is YYREEE (reference sequence). V shed 4 bases and J shed 0 bases, with 14 bases lying between them. The CDR3 has 16 residues. The CDR3 bases are TGTGCCAGCAGCCCACCTGACGGGAGCTCTGGAAACACCATATATTTT. Translation: CASSPPDGSSGNTIYF.

Here the CDR3 DNA reads TGTGCCAGCAGTTTATCCGTAGGACTAGCAGCCGGTGAGCAGTTCTTC. This codes for CASSLSVGLAAGEQFF. The chain carries TRBV27 and TRBJ2-1, with 8 bases matching TRBD2. The CDR3 has 16 residues. The ends lost 0 bases at V and 9 bases at J; junction bases unmatched: 10. CDR1 MNHEY and CDR2 SMNVEV come from the germline V gene (reference sequence).

The V and J genes are TRBV7-8 and TRBJ2-2; a weak D match, TRBD2 (7 bases). CDR1 and CDR2 from the germline V gene are SGHVS and FQNEAQ. The CDR3 contains 16 residues. The ends were cut back, 2 bases at V and 3 bases at J, with 13 bases in the middle. The CDR3 DNA sequence: TGTGCCAGCAGCTTATGGGGGGGGCTCGACACCGGGGAGCTGTTTTTT. It yields the protein CASSLWGGLDTGELFF.

The chain has TRBV5-1 and TRBJ2-2; possibly TRBD2 for D (6 bases). The CDR3 is 16 residues long. V lost 3 bases to trimming and J lost 7 bases, with 19 bases between them. Per the germline V gene, CDR1 is SGHRS and CDR2 is YFSETQ. This CDR3 reads CASSSIGREFGGELFF. The CDR3 nucleotides read TGCGCCAGCAGCTCCATAGGACGGGAGTTTGGCGGGGAGCTGTTTTTT.

With regard to this clone: Sequence at one end of the junction differs from germline and may be a read error. V is TRBV28 and J is TRBJ1-2; TRBD1 agrees at 9 bases. This CDR3 comprises 11 residues. In germline, CDR1 is MDHEN, CDR2 SYDVKM. CDR3 region: CASSLGTGSSF. CDR3 coding DNA: TGTGCCAGCAGTTTGGGGACAGGGAGTTCCTTC.